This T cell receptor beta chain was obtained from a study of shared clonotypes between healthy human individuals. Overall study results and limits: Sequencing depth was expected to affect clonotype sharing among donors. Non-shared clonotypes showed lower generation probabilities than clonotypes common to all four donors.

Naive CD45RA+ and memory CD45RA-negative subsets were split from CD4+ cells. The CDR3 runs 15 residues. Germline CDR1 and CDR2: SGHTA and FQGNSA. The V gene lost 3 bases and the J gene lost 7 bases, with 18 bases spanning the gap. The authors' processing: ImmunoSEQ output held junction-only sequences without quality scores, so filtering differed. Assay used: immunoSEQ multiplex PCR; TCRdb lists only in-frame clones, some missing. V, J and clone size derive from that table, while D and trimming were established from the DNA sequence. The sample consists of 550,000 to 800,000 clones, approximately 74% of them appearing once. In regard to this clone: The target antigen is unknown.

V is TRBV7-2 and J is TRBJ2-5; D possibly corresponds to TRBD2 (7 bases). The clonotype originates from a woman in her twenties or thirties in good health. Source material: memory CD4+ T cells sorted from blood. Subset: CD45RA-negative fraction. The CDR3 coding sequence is TGTGCCAGCAGCTTCGGGGGCGGGAGCAGTGGGACCCAGTACTTC. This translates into CASSFGGGSSGTQYF.